The text below deals with one T cell receptor (beta chain). Its antigen is still unknown. This likely comes from a read error, as the CDR3 has no conserved phenylalanine or tryptophan at its end. This entry comes from a study of tumor-infiltrating lymphocytes in primary liver carcinoma. Turning to the study itself: The cohort consisted of patients whose primary liver carcinoma was surgically resected. Sequenced samples came back with roughly 3.65 to 7.5 million productive TCRbeta reads, and the counts looked alike across tissue types. The study, taken as a whole, reports: Whereas tumor region pairs overlapped more, tumor-adjacent and tumor-blood pairs overlapped less. Tumor tissue displayed a significantly greater top-250-clone fraction than blood (p = 0.039).

The CDR3 contains 14 residues. In germline, CDR1 is SQVTM, CDR2 ANQGSEA. From around 500 ng of total RNA, TCR beta-specific cDNA was reverse-transcribed using a constant-region primer. For TCR beta, libraries were produced by three nested multiplex PCR rounds using slightly modified ARM-PCR. Two initial PCR rounds of roughly 10 cycles each paired TRBV1-TRBV30 forward primers with a C-beta reverse primer. TCRdb recomputed calls from the multiplex PCR reads with MiXCR, one row per CDR3 protein. Found here are just over 300,000 distinct CDR3 sequences, almost 60% of them singletons; the top ten hold 17%. The researchers obtained blood RNA from unsorted whole blood and also extracted germline DNA.

This TCR derives from a woman aged 25 to 39 with primary liver carcinoma and hepatitis B virus infection. The chain links TRBV29-1 to TRBJ2-1; the match to TRBD1 covers 7 bases. Sequences were obtained from peripheral blood. The CDR3 here is CSFTRDRAYNEQFL. The CDR3 nucleotides read TGCAGCTTCACTCGGGACAGAGCCTACAATGAACAGTTCTTA.